This T cell receptor beta chain was captured by sequencing in a study of beta chain features in type 1 diabetes. Overall study: Healthy donors resembled patients in age, gender and cell yields. The examined sorted cells totaled approximately 100 million across samples.

Since all of the isolated RNA was reverse transcribed, expressed TCRB transcripts were what got sequenced. Read counts averaged around 3.6 million for samples of naive, central memory and regulatory T cells. Method: immunoSEQ multiplex PCR; TCRdb's copy keeps in-frame clones and lacks some. The sample lists some 150,000 clones, over 8.5% seen once, with roughly 2% in the top ten. Via the markers CD45RO/CCR7/CD25/CD127/CD95/CD27, stem cell-like memory, regulatory, central memory and naive CD4+ cells were sorted. The CDR3 covers 16 residues. CDR1 is SGHTA, CDR2 FQGNSA, per germline. Trimming left V 1 base short and J 6 bases short, with 13 bases between.

This clonotype originated in a man aged 18-30 years in good health. This chain connects TRBV7-2 to TRBJ1-6, with D possibly TRBD1 on 6 matching bases. Sample: central memory CD4+ T cells from blood. The CDR3 sequence: CASSLGGRGRNSPLHF. As DNA, the CDR3 is TGTGCCAGCAGCTTAGGTGGCAGGGGCCGTAATTCACCCCTCCACTTT.